This T cell receptor beta chain was observed in a study of monozygotic twins with inflammatory bowel disease. Germline V gene sequence: CDR1 SGHTA, CDR2 FQGNSA. The CDR3 consists of 15 residues. Total RNA input per TCR library was around 3,600 ng. TCRdb derives one entry per CDR3 protein from the 5' RACE reads, leaving out DNA. Its table lists around 400,000 distinct CDR3 sequences. The source material was blood. The TCR originated in a human donor with ulcerative colitis or Crohn's disease, or a healthy co-twin of an affected twin (not recorded which). The gene calls are TRBV7-2 and TRBJ2-4. CDR3 in amino acids: CASSARTGAKNIQYF.